The rows below give T cell receptor beta chains drawn from one sample of a study of cytomegalovirus exposure and HLA in healthy donors. Using immunoSEQ multiplex PCR, the repertoire was profiled, and TCRdb retains in-frame clones only, with some absent. The data contain 150,000 to 180,000 clones, around nine tenths of them singletons. The specimen sequenced was PBMCs. Receptors originate from a man aged 18 to 30 in good health and CMV-seropositive. CDR3s include the opening cysteine and the closing phenylalanine or tryptophan. D genes are given only for firm matches. Clone sizes are given selectively: once, few, many, or a class where the clone is expanded.

v_call	j_call	d_call	clone_size	cdr3_aa	cdr3_nt
TRBV10-3	TRBJ1-1	NA	NA	CAISEGADTVNTEAFF	TGTGCCATCAGTGAGGGGGCAGACACCGTGAACACTGAAGCTTTCTTT
TRBV5-1	TRBJ2-5	NA	NA	CASSLGDGGAETQYF	TGCGCCAGCAGCTTGGGTGACGGAGGGGCGGAGACCCAGTACTTC
TRBV4-3	TRBJ2-3	TRBD2	NA	CASSRRTSGSGTDTQYF	TGCGCCAGCAGCCGCCGGACTAGCGGGTCGGGCACAGATACGCAGTATTTT
TRBV6-5	TRBJ2-1	NA	NA	CASSLPDNEQFF	TGTGCCAGCAGTCTTCCCGACAATGAGCAGTTCTTC
TRBV15	TRBJ1-5	TRBD1	NA	CATSRATGVAQPQHF	TGTGCCACCAGCAGAGCGACAGGGGTGGCTCAGCCCCAGCATTTT
TRBV29-1	TRBJ1-1	NA	NA	CSAGGAEAFF	TGCAGCGCGGGGGGAGCGGAAGCTTTCTTT
TRBV7-8	TRBJ2-7	NA	NA	CASSFITYEQYF	TGTGCCAGCAGCTTTATAACCTACGAGCAGTACTTC
TRBV19	TRBJ2-7	NA	NA	CASKGDYEQYF	TGTGCCAGTAAGGGGGACTACGAGCAGTACTTC
TRBV4-1	TRBJ2-2	NA	NA	CASSQAGPGELFF	TGCGCCAGCAGCCAAGCTGGGCCCGGGGAGCTGTTTTTT
TRBV30	TRBJ2-3	TRBD1	NA	CAWSGQGVRTDTQYF	TGTGCCTGGAGTGGACAGGGGGTAAGGACAGATACGCAGTATTTT
TRBV19	TRBJ2-7	TRBD1	NA	CASSMETGGSYEQYF	TGTGCCAGTAGTATGGAGACAGGGGGCTCCTACGAGCAGTACTTC
TRBV6-5	TRBJ1-4	TRBD1	once	CASSRDRGTNEKLFF	TGTGCCAGCAGTCGCGACAGGGGCACTAATGAAAAACTGTTTTTT
TRBV9	TRBJ1-1	NA	NA	CASSPLGGAGTEAFF	TGTGCCAGCAGCCCCCTAGGAGGGGCTGGGACTGAAGCTTTCTTT
TRBV7-2	TRBJ2-2	NA	NA	CASSLGLNTGELFF	TGTGCCAGCAGCTTGGGACTGAACACCGGGGAGCTGTTTTTT
TRBV29-1	TRBJ1-2	TRBD1	NA	CSAGTVNYGYTF	TGCAGCGCCGGGACAGTGAACTATGGCTACACCTTC
TRBV9	TRBJ2-1	TRBD2	NA	CASSAGTSGTQVQFF	TGTGCCAGCAGCGCGGGGACTAGCGGGACTCAGGTGCAGTTCTTC
TRBV19	TRBJ1-5	TRBD1	NA	CASRGTGQGGGNQPQHF	TGTGCCAGTAGGGGAACCGGACAGGGAGGAGGCAATCAGCCCCAGCATTTT
TRBV30	TRBJ2-7	TRBD2	NA	CAWSGSGRAGEQYF	TGTGCCTGGAGTGGGAGCGGGAGGGCGGGGGAGCAGTACTTC
TRBV29-1	TRBJ2-3	TRBD2	NA	CSVGGGTSDPSTDTQYF	TGCAGCGTTGGAGGTGGGACTAGCGACCCTAGCACAGATACGCAGTATTTT
TRBV7-2	TRBJ2-1	TRBD2	NA	CASSLVLQRGSSYNEQFF	TGTGCCAGCAGTTTAGTCCTCCAGCGGGGGAGCTCCTACAATGAGCAGTTCTTC
TRBV6-1	TRBJ1-2	TRBD1	NA	CASASRGLNYGYTF	TGTGCCAGCGCCTCCAGGGGGCTGAACTATGGCTACACCTTC
TRBV9	TRBJ2-7	NA	NA	CASSATGYEQYF	TGTGCCAGCAGCGCCACGGGGTACGAGCAGTACTTC
TRBV6-5	TRBJ2-7	NA	NA	CASRSGQREQYF	TGTGCCAGCAGATCCGGACAGCGCGAGCAGTACTTC
TRBV11-2	TRBJ1-2	NA	few	CASKGGQYNYGYTF	TGTGCCAGCAAGGGCGGACAGTATAACTATGGCTACACCTTC
TRBV11-2	TRBJ2-2	TRBD2	NA	CASSLLGLAVGGELFF	TGTGCCAGCAGCTTATTAGGTCTAGCGGTCGGCGGGGAGCTGTTTTTT
TRBV7-3	TRBJ2-3	NA	NA	CASSLTGAPTDTQYF	TGTGCCAGCAGCTTAACTGGGGCTCCGACAGATACGCAGTATTTT
TRBV7-2	TRBJ1-3	NA	NA	CASSPETAGGNTIYF	TGTGCCAGCAGCCCAGAGACAGCCGGAGGAAACACCATATATTTT
TRBV29-1	TRBJ2-1	NA	NA	CSVESAYNEQFF	TGCAGCGTTGAAAGCGCATACAATGAGCAGTTCTTC
TRBV9	TRBJ1-3	NA	NA	CASSVGQGRAGNTIYF	TGTGCCAGCAGCGTAGGGCAGGGTCGTGCTGGAAACACCATATATTTT
TRBV29-1	TRBJ2-7	NA	NA	CSVVRGERAYEQYF	TGCAGCGTTGTCCGTGGCGAGAGGGCGTACGAGCAGTACTTC
TRBV7-2	TRBJ2-7	TRBD1	NA	CASSLGLGGVGLSYEQYF	TGTGCCAGCAGCTTAGGCCTAGGGGGCGTGGGGCTATCCTACGAGCAGTACTTC
TRBV15	TRBJ2-3	TRBD2	NA	CATSRGIGEGGTDTQYF	TGTGCCACCAGCAGAGGGATCGGGGAGGGAGGGACAGATACGCAGTATTTT
TRBV6-5	TRBJ2-7	NA	NA	CASSYSGRVEQYF	TGTGCCAGCAGTTACTCGGGCAGGGTCGAGCAGTACTTC
TRBV9	TRBJ1-1	NA	NA	CASSVSTGRNTEAFF	TGTGCCAGCAGCGTATCAACCGGGAGGAACACTGAAGCTTTCTTT
TRBV4-2	TRBJ2-3	NA	NA	CASSQSLASTDTQYF	TGTGCCAGCAGCCAAAGCCTAGCCAGCACAGATACGCAGTATTTT
TRBV7-9	TRBJ2-1	NA	few	CASSSGQTDYNEQFF	TGTGCCAGCAGCTCAGGACAAACTGACTACAATGAGCAGTTCTTC
TRBV19	TRBJ1-5	NA	few	CASSTRDNQPQHF	TGTGCCAGTAGTACGAGAGACAATCAGCCCCAGCATTTT
TRBV7-9	TRBJ2-5	TRBD1	NA	CASSLGTGVETQYF	TGTGCCAGCAGCTTAGGGACAGGGGTAGAGACCCAGTACTTC